This T cell receptor (beta chain) was obtained from a study of CD8 T cells in Susac syndrome. At the level of the study: At the time of blood draw, patients with Susac syndrome were therapy-naive, receiving corticosteroids, or receiving intravenous immunoglobulin alone.

V trimming: 2 bases; J trimming: 1 base; junction bases outside the gene matches: 3. Germline V gene sequence: CDR1 MNHEY, CDR2 SVGEGT. This CDR3 is built from 17 residues. RNA totalling about 0.45 to 1 ug underwent reverse transcription with random hexamers. MiXCR, run by TCRdb on the immunoSEQ multiplex PCR reads, gives a single entry per CDR3 protein. The sample has some 180,000 distinct CDR3 sequences; just under 95% are singletons. Sequences were obtained from CD4+ T cells from PBMCs. This receptor was obtained from a human donor with Susac syndrome. The chain joins TRBV6-2 or TRBV6-3 to TRBJ2-2; 11 bases align to TRBD2. The CDR3 region is CASSYPTSGMNTGELFF. CDR3 nucleotide sequence: TGTGCCAGCAGTTACCCGACTAGCGGGATGAACACCGGGGAGCTGTTTTTT.